The following is a T cell receptor beta chain sequence with its context. Antigen specificity is unknown. CDR3 size: 15 residues. Germline CDR1 and CDR2: SEHNR and FQNEAQ (reference sequence). The ends lost 0 bases at V and 4 bases at J; junction bases unmatched: 6. This record comes from a study of shared clonotypes between healthy human individuals. Assay execution proceeded at the deep level. An even split of each subset's genomic DNA across several immunoSEQ plates was performed. The data were produced by immunoSEQ multiplex PCR, yet TCRdb's version contains in-frame clones alone and is incomplete. This table holds about 2.1 million clones, around 95% found once. Study findings and constraints: Across subsets, estimated richness was generally greater for naive than for memory populations. Shared clonotypes across all four donors exceeded non-shared ones in generation probability.

The naive CD8 subset, CD45RO-negative cells positively selected for CCR7, excluded terminally differentiated effector memory CD45RA+ cells. This rearrangement joins TRBV7-9 to TRBJ2-7; 7 bases map to TRBD2. The sequence came from a young man in good health. Some clones in this sample may be carry-over from other donors' samples. The specimen was naive CD8+ T cells from PBMCs. This CDR3 reads CASSLAREYVYEQYF. The CDR3 DNA reads TGTGCCAGCAGCTTAGCGCGGGAGTATGTTTACGAGCAGTACTTC. The variable domain in full, with the rest retrieved from reference TRBV7-9 and TRBJ2-7, is DTGVSQNPRHKITKRGQNVTFRCDPISEHNRLYWYRQTLGQGPEFLTYFQNEAQLEKSRLLSDRFSAERPKGSFSTLEIQRTEQGDSAMYLCASSLAREYVYEQYFGPGTRLTVT.